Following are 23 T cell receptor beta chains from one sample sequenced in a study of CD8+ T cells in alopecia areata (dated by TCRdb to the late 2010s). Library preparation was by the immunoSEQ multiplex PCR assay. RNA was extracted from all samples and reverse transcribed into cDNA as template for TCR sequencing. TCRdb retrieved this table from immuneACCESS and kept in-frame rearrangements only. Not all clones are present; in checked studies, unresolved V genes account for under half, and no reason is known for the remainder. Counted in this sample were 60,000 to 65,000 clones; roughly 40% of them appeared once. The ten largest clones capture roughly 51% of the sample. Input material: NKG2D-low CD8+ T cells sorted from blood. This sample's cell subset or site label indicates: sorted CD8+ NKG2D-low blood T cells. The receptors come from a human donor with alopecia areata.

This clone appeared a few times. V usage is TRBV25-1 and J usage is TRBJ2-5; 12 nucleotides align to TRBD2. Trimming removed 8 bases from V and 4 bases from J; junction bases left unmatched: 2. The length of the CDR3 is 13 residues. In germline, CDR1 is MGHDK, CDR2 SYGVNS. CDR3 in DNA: TGTGCCAGCTCGGGACTAGCGGGAGAGACCCAGTACTTC. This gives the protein CASSGLAGETQYF.

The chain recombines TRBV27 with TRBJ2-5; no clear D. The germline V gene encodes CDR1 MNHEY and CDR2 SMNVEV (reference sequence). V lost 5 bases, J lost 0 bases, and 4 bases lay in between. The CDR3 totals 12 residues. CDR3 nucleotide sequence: TGTGCCAGCAGTCCCAACCAAGAGACCCAGTACTTC. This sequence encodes CASSPNQETQYF.

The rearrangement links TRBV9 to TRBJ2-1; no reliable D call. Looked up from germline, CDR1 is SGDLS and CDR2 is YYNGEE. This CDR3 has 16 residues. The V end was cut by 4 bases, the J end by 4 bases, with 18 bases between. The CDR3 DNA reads TGTGCCAGCAGCTCCAAAATGTGGTTAAATTACAATGAGCAGTTCTTC. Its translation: CASSSKMWLNYNEQFF.

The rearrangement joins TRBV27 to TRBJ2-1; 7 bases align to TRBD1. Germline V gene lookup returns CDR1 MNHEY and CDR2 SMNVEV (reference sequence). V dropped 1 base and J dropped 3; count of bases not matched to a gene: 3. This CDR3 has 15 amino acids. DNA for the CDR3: TGTGCCAGCAGTTTATGGGGACAGAACTACAATGAGCAGTTCTTC. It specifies CASSLWGQNYNEQFF.

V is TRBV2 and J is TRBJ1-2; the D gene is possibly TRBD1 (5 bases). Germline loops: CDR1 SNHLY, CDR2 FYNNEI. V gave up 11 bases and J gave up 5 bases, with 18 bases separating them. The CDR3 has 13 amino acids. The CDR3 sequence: CAHEKGAGYGYTF. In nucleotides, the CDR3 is TGTGCCCACGAGAAAGGGGCTGGGTATGGCTACACCTTC.

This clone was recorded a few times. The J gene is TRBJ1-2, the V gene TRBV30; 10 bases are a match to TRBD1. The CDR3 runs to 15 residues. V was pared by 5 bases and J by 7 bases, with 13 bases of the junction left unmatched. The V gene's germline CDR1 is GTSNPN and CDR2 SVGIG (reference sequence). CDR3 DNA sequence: TGTGCCTGGGGGCCGGGACAGGGGATAAGGAGTGGCTACACCTTC. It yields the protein CAWGPGQGIRSGYTF. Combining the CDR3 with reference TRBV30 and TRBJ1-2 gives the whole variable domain SQTIHQWPATLVQPVGSPLSLECTVEGTSNPNLYWYRQAAGRGLQLLFYSVGIGQISSEVPQNLSASRPQDRQFILSSKKLLLSDSGFYLCAWGPGQGIRSGYTFGSGTRLTVV.

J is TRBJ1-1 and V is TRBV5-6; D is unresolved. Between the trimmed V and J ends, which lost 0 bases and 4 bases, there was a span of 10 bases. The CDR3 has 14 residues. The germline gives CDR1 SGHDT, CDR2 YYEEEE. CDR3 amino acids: CASSLASVGTEAFF. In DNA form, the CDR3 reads TGTGCCAGCAGCTTGGCGTCGGTTGGCACTGAAGCTTTCTTT. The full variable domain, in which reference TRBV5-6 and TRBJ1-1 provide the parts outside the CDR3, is DAGVTQSPTHLIKTRGQQVTLRCSPKSGHDTVSWYQQALGQGPQFIFQYYEEEERQRGNFPDRFSGHQFPNYSSELNVNALLLGDSALYLCASSLASVGTEAFFGQGTRLTVV.

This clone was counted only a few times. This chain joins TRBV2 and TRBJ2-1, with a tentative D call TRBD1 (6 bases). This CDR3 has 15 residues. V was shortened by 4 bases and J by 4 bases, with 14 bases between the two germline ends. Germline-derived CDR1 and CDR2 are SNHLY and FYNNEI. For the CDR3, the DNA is TGTGCCAGCAGTGTTTCGATGACAGGTTACAATGAGCAGTTCTTC. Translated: CASSVSMTGYNEQFF.

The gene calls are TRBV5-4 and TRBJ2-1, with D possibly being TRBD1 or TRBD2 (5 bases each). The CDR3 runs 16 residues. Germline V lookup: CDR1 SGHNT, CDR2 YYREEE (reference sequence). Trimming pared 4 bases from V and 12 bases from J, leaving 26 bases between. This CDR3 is CASSPLGADMLIRQFF. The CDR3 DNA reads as TGTGCCAGCAGCCCCCTGGGAGCGGACATGCTGATTCGGCAGTTCTTC.

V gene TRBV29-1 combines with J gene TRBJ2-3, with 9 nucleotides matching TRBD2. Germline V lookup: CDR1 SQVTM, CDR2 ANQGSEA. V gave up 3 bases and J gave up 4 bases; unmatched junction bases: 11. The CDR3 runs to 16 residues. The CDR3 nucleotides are TGCAGCGTTGACTTGGCGAGCGGGAGGTACGCAGATACGCAGTATTTT. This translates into CSVDLASGRYADTQYF.

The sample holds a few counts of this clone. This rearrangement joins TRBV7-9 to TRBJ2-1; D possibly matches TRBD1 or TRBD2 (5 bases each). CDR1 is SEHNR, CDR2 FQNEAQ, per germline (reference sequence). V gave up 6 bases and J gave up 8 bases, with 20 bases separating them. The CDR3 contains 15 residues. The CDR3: CASRFGASQTDEQFF. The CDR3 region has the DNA TGTGCCAGCAGGTTCGGGGCTTCCCAAACGGATGAGCAGTTCTTC.

DNA of the CDR3: TGTGCCAGCAGCTCGTTTAGCGGCGCGGTTGAGCAGTTCTTC. Protein product: CASSSFSGAVEQFF. J is TRBJ2-1 and V is TRBV11-3, with D possibly matching TRBD2 (6 bases). V shed 4 bases and J shed 9 bases, with 16 bases lying between them. From germline, CDR1 is SGHNT and CDR2 YENEEA. The CDR3 length is 14 residues.

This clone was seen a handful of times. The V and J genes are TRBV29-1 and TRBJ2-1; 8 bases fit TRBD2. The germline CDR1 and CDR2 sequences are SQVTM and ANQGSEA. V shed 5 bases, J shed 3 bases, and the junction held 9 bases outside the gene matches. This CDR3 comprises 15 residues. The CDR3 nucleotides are TGCAGCGTTTTCGCAACCGGGACTAGCTACAATGAGCAGTTCTTC. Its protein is CSVFATGTSYNEQFF.

CDR3 DNA sequence: TGTGCCAGCAGCTTAGATTTGTCAGATCAATACGAGCAGTACTTC. Amino acids: CASSLDLSDQYEQYF. The chain carries TRBV7-6 and TRBJ2-7; D is uncertain. Per the germline V gene, CDR1 is SGHVS and CDR2 is FNYEAQ. The CDR3 consists of 15 residues. The germline V and J ends were trimmed by 1 base and 4 bases, with 14 bases remaining between them.

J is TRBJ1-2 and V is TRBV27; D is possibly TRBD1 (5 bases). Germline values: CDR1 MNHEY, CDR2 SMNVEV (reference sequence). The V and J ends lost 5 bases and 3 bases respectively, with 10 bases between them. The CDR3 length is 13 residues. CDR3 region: CASSPGTYYGYTF. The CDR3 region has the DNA TGTGCCAGCAGTCCCGGGACGTACTATGGCTACACCTTC.

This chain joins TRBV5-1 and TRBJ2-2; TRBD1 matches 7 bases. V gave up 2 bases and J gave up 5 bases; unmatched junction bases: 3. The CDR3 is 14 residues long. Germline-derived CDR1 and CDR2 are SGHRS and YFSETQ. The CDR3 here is CASSLPGGTGELFF. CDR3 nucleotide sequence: TGCGCCAGCAGCTTACCAGGGGGTACCGGGGAGCTGTTTTTT.

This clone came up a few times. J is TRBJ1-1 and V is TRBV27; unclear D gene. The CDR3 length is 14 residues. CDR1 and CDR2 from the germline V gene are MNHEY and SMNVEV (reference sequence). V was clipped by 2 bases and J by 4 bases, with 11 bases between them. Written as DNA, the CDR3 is TGTGCCAGCAGTTTACGGACCGACATCACTGAAGCTTTCTTT. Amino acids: CASSLRTDITEAFF.

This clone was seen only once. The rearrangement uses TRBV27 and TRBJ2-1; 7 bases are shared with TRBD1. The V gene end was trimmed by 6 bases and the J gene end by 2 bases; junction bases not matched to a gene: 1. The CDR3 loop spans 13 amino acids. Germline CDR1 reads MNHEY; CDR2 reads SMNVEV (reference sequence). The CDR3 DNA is TGTGCCAGCAGGGACAGGACCTACAATGAGCAGTTCTTC. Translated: CASRDRTYNEQFF.

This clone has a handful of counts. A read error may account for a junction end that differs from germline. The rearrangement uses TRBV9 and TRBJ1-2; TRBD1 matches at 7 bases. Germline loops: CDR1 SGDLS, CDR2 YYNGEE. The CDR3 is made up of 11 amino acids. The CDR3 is CASSPRRTGGF. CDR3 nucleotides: TGTGCCAGCAGCCCCCGTAGGACAGGAGGCTTC.

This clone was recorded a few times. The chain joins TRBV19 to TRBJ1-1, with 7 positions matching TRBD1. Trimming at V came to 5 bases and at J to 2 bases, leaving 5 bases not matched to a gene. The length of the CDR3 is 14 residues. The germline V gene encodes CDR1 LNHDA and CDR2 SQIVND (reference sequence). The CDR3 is CASSFGQVNTEAFF. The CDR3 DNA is TGTGCCAGTAGTTTCGGACAGGTCAACACTGAAGCTTTCTTT.

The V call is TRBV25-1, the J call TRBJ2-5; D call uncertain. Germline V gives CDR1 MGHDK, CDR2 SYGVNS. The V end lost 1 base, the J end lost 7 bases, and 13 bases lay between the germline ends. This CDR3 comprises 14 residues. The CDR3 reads CASSESRFGVTQYF. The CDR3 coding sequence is TGTGCCAGCAGTGAATCTCGCTTCGGAGTGACCCAGTACTTC.

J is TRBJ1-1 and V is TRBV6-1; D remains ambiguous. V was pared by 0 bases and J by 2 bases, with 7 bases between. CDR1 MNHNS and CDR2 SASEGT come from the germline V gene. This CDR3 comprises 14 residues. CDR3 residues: CASSEAGINTEAFF. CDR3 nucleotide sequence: TGTGCCAGCAGTGAAGCGGGGATAAACACTGAAGCTTTCTTT.

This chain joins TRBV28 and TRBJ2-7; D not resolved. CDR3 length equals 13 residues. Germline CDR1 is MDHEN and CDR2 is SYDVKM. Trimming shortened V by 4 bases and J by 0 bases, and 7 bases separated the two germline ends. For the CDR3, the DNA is TGTGCCAGCAGTTCGGCAGTCTCCTACGAGCAGTACTTC. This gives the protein CASSSAVSYEQYF.